The TCR beta chain described here comes from a study of control samples from healthy donors and cancer patients. TCRdb's table, derived via immunoSEQ multiplex PCR, lists solely in-frame clones and lacks some. The table has about 270,000 clones, roughly 80% seen once. The sequenced material came from PBMCs. This receptor was taken from a woman in her sixties with lung cancer.

The CDR3 DNA reads TGTGCCAGTAGGGGGGAGACTGGCTACACCTTC. Its translation is CASRGETGYTF. The chain employs TRBV7-9 and TRBJ1-2, with a weak D call TRBD1 (6 bases). Germline assignment: CDR1 SEHNR and CDR2 FQNEAQ (reference sequence). The CDR3 runs to 11 residues. The V end was cut by 9 bases, the J end by 7 bases, with 12 bases between.